These 30 T cell receptor beta chains originate from one sample sequenced in a study of blood T cell repertoires in COVID-19. Sequenced by immunoSEQ multiplex PCR; TCRdb stores in-frame clones only, minus some. The sample consists of 100,000 to 150,000 clones, more than 60% of them appearing once. Material: peripheral blood. These receptors all come from a man aged 70-80 years with acute or convalescent COVID-19.

The gene calls are TRBV27 and TRBJ2-5, with a possible D match to TRBD1 (6 bases). The CDR3 is 13 amino acids. Germline-derived CDR1 and CDR2 are MNHEY and SMNVEV (reference sequence). Trimming took 0 bases from V and 7 from J, leaving 9 bases between them. In nucleotides, the CDR3 is TGTGCCAGCAGTTTATCGTCCAGGGGGACCCAGTACTTC. Translating gives CASSLSSRGTQYF.

This chain joins TRBV4-2 and TRBJ2-5; 10 bases fit TRBD1. This CDR3 contains 15 residues. The V gene end was trimmed by 1 base and the J gene end by 5 bases; junction bases not matched to a gene: 4. CDR1 and CDR2 (germline): LGHNA, YNFKEQ. CDR3 in amino acids: CASSQGQGAGETQYF. In DNA form, the CDR3 reads TGTGCCAGCAGCCAAGGACAGGGGGCCGGGGAGACCCAGTACTTC.

In DNA form, the CDR3 reads TGTGCCAGCAAACTTTCGGACAGGGTCCAAGAGACCCAGTACTTC. Translated: CASKLSDRVQETQYF. The genes are TRBV5-6 and TRBJ2-5, with TRBD1 matching over 8 bases. The CDR3 totals 15 residues. The V gene end was trimmed by 6 bases and the J gene end by 1 base; junction bases not matched to a gene: 8. The germline V gene has CDR1 SGHDT and CDR2 YYEEEE.

The V call is TRBV19, the J call TRBJ2-2; D is uncertain. The V end lost 0 bases, the J end lost 4 bases, and 12 bases lay between the germline ends. CDR3 size: 16 residues. Germline values: CDR1 LNHDA, CDR2 SQIVND (reference sequence). In nucleotides, the CDR3 is TGTGCCAGTAGTATAGAGCGGCCAAGTCCCACCGGGGAGCTGTTTTTT. It translates to CASSIERPSPTGELFF.

This rearrangement joins TRBV2 to TRBJ2-5; 8 bases align to TRBD2. Germline lookup yields CDR1 SNHLY and CDR2 FYNNEI. CDR3 length: 15 residues. The J segment lost 7 bases and the V segment lost 6 bases, leaving 13 bases of the junction unmatched. DNA of the CDR3: TGTGCCAGCAGCTATACTAGCGGACAACTGGGGACCCAGTACTTC. Translation gives CASSYTSGQLGTQYF.

The chain has TRBV9 and TRBJ1-2; 7 positions match TRBD1. Germline-derived CDR1 and CDR2 are SGDLS and YYNGEE. Trimming removed 4 bases from V and 4 bases from J; junction bases left unmatched: 7. This CDR3 spans 14 amino acids. CDR3 nucleotide sequence: TGTGCCAGCAGCACCGGGACAGCTTCCTATGGCTACACCTTC. Residues: CASSTGTASYGYTF. Based on the CDR3 plus reference TRBV9 and TRBJ1-2, the full variable domain is DSGVTQTPKHLITATGQRVTLRCSPRSGDLSVYWYQQSLDQGLQFLIQYYNGEERAKGNILERFSAQQFPDLHSELNLSSLELGDSALYFCASSTGTASYGYTFGSGTRLTVV.

This chain links TRBV6-5 with TRBJ2-7, with D hard to call. Germline CDR1 reads MNHEY; CDR2 reads SVGAGI. The CDR3 runs 14 residues. Trimming took off 5 bases at V and 0 bases at J, with 11 bases between the two ends. Written as DNA, the CDR3 is TGTGCCAGCAGTCTCGACCCTAGCTCCTACGAGCAGTACTTC. Translation: CASSLDPSSYEQYF.

The gene calls are TRBV3-1 (or the pseudogene TRBV3-2) and TRBJ2-1; weak D call: TRBD2 (6 bases). V was shortened by 4 bases and J by 7 bases, with 17 bases between the two germline ends. CDR3 length: 15 amino acids. Germline assignment: CDR1 LGHDT and CDR2 YNNKEL (reference sequence). The CDR3 region is CASSLSGHHLNEQFF. The CDR3 region has the DNA TGTGCCAGCAGCCTTAGCGGCCATCATTTAAATGAGCAGTTCTTC.

V is TRBV7-3 and J is TRBJ2-3, with 13 bases aligning to TRBD2. CDR3 length equals 16 residues. The V and J ends lost 4 bases and 2 bases, in that order; junction bases with no gene match: 3. Germline CDR1 is SGHTA and CDR2 is FQGTGA. The CDR3 DNA sequence: TGTGCCAGCAGCTCGGGACTAGCGGGGATCACAGATACGCAGTATTTT. It translates to CASSSGLAGITDTQYF.

The rearrangement uses TRBV10-3 and TRBJ2-7; D not certain. Germline lookup yields CDR1 ENHRY and CDR2 SYGVKD. The CDR3 loop spans 11 amino acids. Trimming removed 10 bases at V and 1 base at J, with 8 bases between. CDR3 amino acids: CATTGSYEQYF. CDR3 bases: TGTGCCACAACGGGTTCCTACGAGCAGTACTTC.

This chain connects TRBV7-2 to TRBJ2-7; 8 nucleotides line up with TRBD2. Germline loops: CDR1 SGHTA, CDR2 FQGNSA. The J segment lost 0 bases and the V segment lost 5 bases, leaving 6 bases of the junction unmatched. The CDR3 consists of 15 residues. The chain's CDR3 is CASSIKGLVSYEQYF. CDR3 coding DNA: TGTGCCAGCAGCATAAAGGGACTAGTCTCCTACGAGCAGTACTTC.

The J gene is TRBJ2-5, the V gene TRBV7-2; 10 nucleotides align to TRBD2. Germline trimming cut 2 bases from V and 4 bases from J; bases unmatched to any gene: 4. The CDR3 length is 15 residues. Germline V gene lookup returns CDR1 SGHTA and CDR2 FQGNSA. The CDR3 sequence is CASSLSGGASETQYF. For the CDR3, the DNA is TGTGCCAGCAGCTTAAGCGGGGGGGCGTCAGAGACCCAGTACTTC.

This CDR3 reads CASSLLQNTGELFF. DNA for the CDR3: TGTGCCAGCAGCCTCTTACAAAACACCGGGGAGCTGTTTTTT. This chain uses TRBV7-6 with TRBJ2-2; D is ambiguous. This CDR3 is built from 14 residues. The germline V gene encodes CDR1 SGHVS and CDR2 FNYEAQ. V was cut by 5 bases and J by 2 bases, with 9 bases left in between.

This clone was found a few times. The gene calls are TRBV21-1 and TRBJ2-7; the D call TRBD2 from the table was never checked on the DNA. TRBV21-1 is a listed pseudogene. The CDR3 totals 16 residues. CDR3 bases: TGTGCCAGCAGCAAAGTGGGTCCTAGCGGGCTGTACGAGCAGTACTTC. Protein product: CASSKVGPSGLYEQYF.

This clone was seen once. CDR3 region: CASSPQPRLAGARNEQFF. In nucleotides, the CDR3 is TGTGCCAGCAGTCCTCAACCAAGACTAGCGGGGGCCAGGAATGAGCAGTTCTTC. The chain joins TRBV7-3 to TRBJ2-1; 12 bases are shared with TRBD2. The CDR3 consists of 18 residues. The germline V gene encodes CDR1 SGHTA and CDR2 FQGTGA. V lost 6 bases, J lost 7 bases, and 16 bases stayed unmatched.

The chain employs TRBV5-1 and TRBJ2-2; 9 bases match TRBD1. Germline V gene data show CDR1 as SGHRS and CDR2 as YFSETQ. CDR3 length equals 15 residues. Trimming at V came to 4 bases and at J to 7 bases, leaving 8 bases not matched to a gene. In nucleotides, the CDR3 is TGCGCCAGCAGCCCCGGGACAGGGTTGAACGGGGAGCTGTTTTTT. Its translation: CASSPGTGLNGELFF.

V is TRBV24-1 and J is TRBJ2-5; TRBD2 matches 10 bases. From germline, CDR1 is KGHDR and CDR2 SFDVKD. V shed 5 bases, J shed 2 bases, and the junction held 4 bases outside the gene matches. This CDR3 has 15 residues. CDR3 protein: CATSVLAGAQETQYF. CDR3 bases: TGTGCCACCAGTGTGCTAGCGGGAGCACAAGAGACCCAGTACTTC.

The chain couples TRBV9 to TRBJ1-1, with 10 bases lining up with TRBD1. The V gene end was trimmed by 3 bases and the J gene end by 4 bases; junction bases not matched to a gene: 9. CDR3 length: 16 amino acids. Germline loops: CDR1 SGDLS, CDR2 YYNGEE. CDR3: CASSAVLGQGSTEAFF. CDR3 bases: TGTGCCAGCAGCGCGGTTTTGGGACAGGGGAGCACTGAAGCTTTCTTT.

There are a few counts of this clone. The V gene is TRBV10-2, the J gene TRBJ2-1; 11 nucleotides match TRBD2. Germline-derived CDR1 and CDR2 are WSHSY and SAAADI. The CDR3 has 15 amino acids. V lost 6 bases and J lost 4; bases outside the gene matches: 5. The CDR3 DNA follows: TGCGCCAGCAGCCCGACTAGCGGGGAGTACAATGAGCAGTTCTTC. Translated, it gives CASSPTSGEYNEQFF.

The CDR3 here is CASSQTSGRIIQYF. CDR3 DNA: TGTGCCAGCAGCCAAACTAGCGGGAGGATCATTCAGTACTTC. The rearrangement joins TRBV7-3 to TRBJ2-7; 12 positions agree with TRBD2. With the DNA end fitting TRBJ2-4 better, the J assignment may be wrong. The germline V gene has CDR1 SGHTA and CDR2 FQGTGA. The CDR3 is made up of 14 amino acids.

The CDR3 region has the DNA TGTGCCAGCAGCCGCAACCAGGGGGAAGCTGGCTACACCTTC. This gives the protein CASSRNQGEAGYTF. The J gene is TRBJ1-2, the V gene TRBV11-2; 7 bases are a match to TRBD1. Trimming at V came to 5 bases and at J to 7 bases, leaving 10 bases not matched to a gene. Germline lookup yields CDR1 SGHAT and CDR2 FQNNGV. This CDR3 comprises 14 residues.

This clone was detected only a few times. The rearrangement joins TRBV28 to TRBJ1-4; 8 nucleotides agree with TRBD1. From germline, CDR1 is MDHEN and CDR2 SYDVKM. V shed 5 bases and J 7 bases; nucleotides not matched to a gene: 12. The CDR3 runs to 16 residues. In DNA, the CDR3 is TGTGCCAGCAGTCCACCGTGGACAGGGTCGGGTGAAAAACTGTTTTTT. Its translation is CASSPPWTGSGEKLFF.

The rearrangement uses TRBV19 and TRBJ2-2, with 10 bases fitting TRBD2. After removal of 9 bases from V and 5 bases from J, the junction contained 6 bases not matched to a gene. Germline-derived CDR1 and CDR2 are LNHDA and SQIVND (reference sequence). The CDR3 extends over 14 amino acids. This CDR3 is CASWLAGETGELFF. The CDR3 nucleotides read TGTGCCAGCTGGCTAGCGGGAGAAACCGGGGAGCTGTTTTTT.

V is TRBV7-2 and J is TRBJ2-2; 8 bases match TRBD1. With 7 bases clipped from V and 6 bases from J, the junction kept 4 bases outside the gene matches. Germline-derived CDR1 and CDR2 are SGHTA and FQGNSA. This CDR3 is 13 amino acids long. In nucleotides, the CDR3 is TGTGCCAGCACCACAGGGGGTCCCGGGGAGCTGTTTTTT. It encodes CASTTGGPGELFF. Combining the CDR3 with reference TRBV7-2 and TRBJ2-2 gives the whole variable domain GAGVSQSPSNKVTEKGKDVELRCDPISGHTALYWYRQSLGQGLEFLIYFQGNSAPDKSGLPSDRFSAERTGGSVSTLTIQRTQQEDSAVYLCASTTGGPGELFFGEGSRLTVL.

This rearrangement joins TRBV27 to TRBJ2-3, with 11 bases fitting TRBD2. The CDR3 runs 18 residues. V shed 5 bases and J 4 bases; nucleotides not matched to a gene: 14. Germline V gene lookup returns CDR1 MNHEY and CDR2 SMNVEV (reference sequence). The CDR3 sequence: CASSPYQLLAGEADTQYF. The CDR3 coding sequence is TGTGCCAGCAGTCCCTATCAACTACTAGCGGGGGAGGCAGATACGCAGTATTTT.

The CDR3 region has the DNA TGCAGCGTTGTTTTATCAGGGTTTCCCTCCTACGAGCAGTACTTC. This encodes CSVVLSGFPSYEQYF. The chain links TRBV29-1 to TRBJ2-7; weak D call: TRBD1 (5 bases). Germline V gene data show CDR1 as SQVTM and CDR2 as ANQGSEA. V was shortened by 4 bases and J by 0 bases, with 16 bases between the two germline ends. The CDR3 is made up of 15 amino acids.

CDR3 protein: CASSKPGREEILIGNSPLHF. The CDR3 bases are TGTGCCAGCAGTAAACCCGGGAGGGAAGAAATATTGATCGGAAATTCACCCCTCCACTTT. V usage is TRBV28 and J usage is TRBJ1-6; no clear D. Looked up from germline, CDR1 is MDHEN and CDR2 is SYDVKM. The V end was cut by 5 bases, the J end by 7 bases, with 30 bases between. There are 20 residues in the CDR3.

The rearrangement joins TRBV7-9 to TRBJ1-1; TRBD1 matches at 7 bases. The CDR3 is 15 amino acids. Germline values: CDR1 SEHNR, CDR2 FQNEAQ (reference sequence). The V gene end was trimmed by 5 bases and the J gene end by 0 bases; junction bases not matched to a gene: 6. This chain's CDR3 is CASSRQGGVNTEAFF. For the CDR3, the DNA is TGTGCCAGCAGCCGACAGGGTGGGGTGAACACTGAAGCTTTCTTT.

The chain is built from TRBV27 and TRBJ1-5; weak D call: TRBD1 (5 bases). CDR3 length: 17 amino acids. V lost 0 bases, J lost 0 bases, and 12 bases lay in between. The germline V gene encodes CDR1 MNHEY and CDR2 SMNVEV (reference sequence). The CDR3, as DNA: TGTGCCAGCAGTTTATCGGGTGACAGAAATAGCAATCAGCCCCAGCATTTT. It translates to CASSLSGDRNSNQPQHF.

V is TRBV5-1 and J is TRBJ1-2; tentatively, D is TRBD1 (6 bases). Trimming shortened V by 4 bases and J by 2 bases, and 15 bases separated the two germline ends. Germline CDR1 and CDR2: SGHRS and YFSETQ. The CDR3 length is 15 residues. The CDR3: CASSPGGQPNYGYTF. The DNA for the CDR3 is TGCGCCAGCAGCCCCGGTGGACAGCCCAACTATGGCTACACCTTC.